The rows below give T cell receptor beta chains drawn from one sample of a study of T cell responses to AZD1222 COVID-19 vaccine. Using immunoSEQ multiplex PCR, the repertoire was profiled, and TCRdb retains in-frame clones only, with some absent. This table has about 160,000 clones, 92% appearing once. Here the sequenced sample was peripheral blood, taken on day 0 of MenACWY control vaccination. The receptor set was obtained from an adult in good health. Each CDR3 is given without its conserved first and last residue. Each record gives: clone size, J gene, V gene, CDR3 protein. Only some rows state a clone size, as once, few, many or a class for expanded clones.

>.|TRBJ2-1|TRBV19
ASSSRRDRGEYEQF
>.|TRBJ1-2|TRBV18
ASSPLDTPRLNGYT
>.|TRBJ1-1|TRBV5-1
ASGTGQENTEAF
>.|TRBJ2-3|TRBV5-1
ASSSTIAGATTDTQY
>.|TRBJ1-3|TRBV19
ASSGASGNTIY
>.|TRBJ1-2|TRBV10-3
AISEGPSGRGYT
>.|TRBJ2-7|TRBV6-5
ASSYSITRESYEQY
>.|TRBJ1-3|TRBV30
AYLGISGNTIY
>once|TRBJ1-2|TRBV12-3/TRBV12-4
ASSLQGEGYT
>.|TRBJ1-2|TRBV9
ARTGLGYT
>.|TRBJ1-5|TRBV7-2
ASSLDRVGQPQH
>.|TRBJ2-1|TRBV28
ASSLGLASENEQF
>.|TRBJ2-3|TRBV19
ASSMGGTSTDTQY
>.|TRBJ1-2|TRBV5-6
ASSLYGPNGYT
>few|TRBJ2-7|TRBV12-3/TRBV12-4
ASSARSYEQY
>.|TRBJ1-5|TRBV7-8
ASSLEQIYQPQH
>.|TRBJ2-3|TRBV30
AWSSYYTDTQY
>.|TRBJ2-1|TRBV7-3
ASSLIGTSGSGNEQF
>.|TRBJ1-1|TRBV18
ASSPLTVIAEAF
>.|TRBJ2-1|TRBV7-9
ASSLPHKREGSYNEQF
>.|TRBJ1-1|TRBV30
AWSVPGGAEAF
>.|TRBJ2-5|TRBV7-9
ASSLGVAGGLETQY
>.|TRBJ1-5|TRBV28
ASGRGRRQPQH
>.|TRBJ2-3|TRBV12-3/TRBV12-4
ASLRQLTDTQY
>.|TRBJ1-1|TRBV24-1
ATSDAEGLLGAF
>.|TRBJ2-5|TRBV24-1
ATSDRPTETQY
>.|TRBJ1-3|TRBV30
ASGRNSGNTIY
>.|TRBJ2-7|TRBV19
ASSIKRERGYEQY
>.|TRBJ1-2|TRBV18
ASSPRDGYT
>.|TRBJ2-1|TRBV30
AWSRLGREQF
>few|TRBJ2-7|TRBV27
ASGDPFIRE
>.|TRBJ2-2|TRBV2
ASGSDRGAGELF
>.|TRBJ1-5|TRBV6-1
ASSEARTRTAYSNQPQH
>.|TRBJ2-3|TRBV6-4
ASSARDRGQDTQY
>.|TRBJ1-5|TRBV25-1
ASSPGGPSNQPQH
>once|TRBJ1-2|TRBV9
ASSVGREANYGYT
>.|TRBJ2-1|TRBV7-9
ASSSLVGSYNEQF
>.|TRBJ1-5|TRBV2
ASSRRPDNQPQH
>once|TRBJ2-6|TRBV2
ASSRGGRVSGANVLT
>.|TRBJ2-5|TRBV5-1
ASSGGLGTLQETQY
>.|TRBJ2-1|TRBV7-9
ASTFRAGDNEQF
>.|TRBJ1-5|TRBV19
ASSIGDSYYSNQPQH
>.|TRBJ1-2|TRBV3-1/TRBV3-2
ASSLMGANYGYT
>.|TRBJ2-7|TRBV4-2
ASSQAGRDGAYEQY
>.|TRBJ2-1|TRBV7-2
ASSLGGPVYNEQF
>.|TRBJ1-2|TRBV19
ASRGGTGIYGYT
>.|TRBJ2-7|TRBV6-1
ASSEPYMGEQY